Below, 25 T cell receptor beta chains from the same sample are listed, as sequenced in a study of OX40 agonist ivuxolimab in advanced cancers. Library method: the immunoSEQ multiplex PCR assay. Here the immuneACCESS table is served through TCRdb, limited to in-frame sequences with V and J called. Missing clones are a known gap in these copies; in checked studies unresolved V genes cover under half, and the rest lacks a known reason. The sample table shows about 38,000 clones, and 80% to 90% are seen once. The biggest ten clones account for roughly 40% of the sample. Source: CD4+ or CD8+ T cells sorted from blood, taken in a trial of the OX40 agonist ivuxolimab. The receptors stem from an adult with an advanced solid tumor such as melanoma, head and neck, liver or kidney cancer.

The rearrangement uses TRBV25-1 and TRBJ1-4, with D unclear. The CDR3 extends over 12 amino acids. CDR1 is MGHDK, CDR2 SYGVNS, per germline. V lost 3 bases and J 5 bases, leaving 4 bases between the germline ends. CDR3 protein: CASSDQNEKLFF. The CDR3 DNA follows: TGTGCCAGCAGTGACCAAAATGAAAAACTGTTTTTT. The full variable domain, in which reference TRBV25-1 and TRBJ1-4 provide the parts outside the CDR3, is EADIYQTPRYLVIGTGKKITLECSQTMGHDKMYWYQQDPGMELHLIHYSYGVNSTEKGDLSSESTVSRIRTEHFPLTLESARPSHTSQYLCASSDQNEKLFFGSGTQLSVL.

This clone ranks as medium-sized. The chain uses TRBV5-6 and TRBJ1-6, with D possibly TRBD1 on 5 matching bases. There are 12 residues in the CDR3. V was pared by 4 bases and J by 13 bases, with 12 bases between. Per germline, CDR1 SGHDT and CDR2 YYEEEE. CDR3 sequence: CASSEARVPLHF. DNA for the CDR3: TGTGCCAGCAGCGAAGCCAGGGTGCCCCTCCACTTT. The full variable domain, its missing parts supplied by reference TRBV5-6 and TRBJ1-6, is DAGVTQSPTHLIKTRGQQVTLRCSPKSGHDTVSWYQQALGQGPQFIFQYYEEEERQRGNFPDRFSGHQFPNYSSELNVNALLLGDSALYLCASSEARVPLHFGNGTRLTVT.

The DNA of the CDR3 is TGTGCCTGCCCCTTCGTGGGGACAGGGGTTACAACTAATGAAAAACTGTTTTTT. This sequence encodes CACPFVGTGVTTNEKLFF. The genes are TRBV30 and TRBJ1-4, with 10 positions matching TRBD1. V trimming: 6 bases; J trimming: 0 bases; junction bases outside the gene matches: 13. The germline V gene has CDR1 GTSNPN and CDR2 SVGIG (reference sequence). The CDR3 consists of 18 residues.

This chain's CDR3 is CASSPQGGYEQYF. The CDR3 DNA reads TGTGCCAGCAGTCCTCAGGGGGGGTACGAGCAGTACTTC. This chain joins TRBV28 and TRBJ2-7, with D perhaps TRBD1 or TRBD2 (7 bases each). The CDR3 runs to 13 residues. CDR1 and CDR2 (germline): MDHEN, SYDVKM. V lost 5 bases and J 4 bases, leaving 12 bases between the germline ends.

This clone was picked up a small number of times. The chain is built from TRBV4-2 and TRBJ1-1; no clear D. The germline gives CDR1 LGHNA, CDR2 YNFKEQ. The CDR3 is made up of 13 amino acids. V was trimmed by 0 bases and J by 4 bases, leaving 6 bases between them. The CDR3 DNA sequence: TGTGCCAGCAGCCAAGATAGCAGCACTGAAGCTTTCTTT. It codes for CASSQDSSTEAFF.

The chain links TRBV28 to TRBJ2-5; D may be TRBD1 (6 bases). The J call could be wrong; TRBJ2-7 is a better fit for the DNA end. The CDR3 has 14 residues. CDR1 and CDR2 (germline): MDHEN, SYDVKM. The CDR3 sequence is CASRLGASSYEQYF. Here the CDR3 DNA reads TGTGCCAGCAGGCTGGGGGCCTCCTCCTACGAGCAGTACTTC.

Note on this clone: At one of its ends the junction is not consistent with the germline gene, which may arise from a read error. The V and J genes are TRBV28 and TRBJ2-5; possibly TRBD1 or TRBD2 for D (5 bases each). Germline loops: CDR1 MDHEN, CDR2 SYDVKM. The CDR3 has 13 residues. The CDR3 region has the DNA TGTGCCAGCAGTTTAACGGGGCAAGAGGCCCAGTACTTC. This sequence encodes CASSLTGQEAQYF.

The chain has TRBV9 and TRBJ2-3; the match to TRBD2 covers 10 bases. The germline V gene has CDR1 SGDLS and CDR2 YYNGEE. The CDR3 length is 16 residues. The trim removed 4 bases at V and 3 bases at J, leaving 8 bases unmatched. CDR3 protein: CASSTHTSGETDTQYF. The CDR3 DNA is TGTGCCAGCAGCACACACACTAGCGGGGAAACAGATACGCAGTATTTT.

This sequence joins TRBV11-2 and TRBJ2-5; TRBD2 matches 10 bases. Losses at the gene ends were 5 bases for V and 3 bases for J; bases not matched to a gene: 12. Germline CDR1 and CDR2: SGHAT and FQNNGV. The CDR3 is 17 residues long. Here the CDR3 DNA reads TGTGCCAGCAGCGGATACCCTAGCGGGGGAAGGGAAGAGACCCAGTACTTC. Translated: CASSGYPSGGREETQYF. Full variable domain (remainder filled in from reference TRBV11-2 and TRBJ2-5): EAGVAQSPRYKIIEKRQSVAFWCNPISGHATLYWYQQILGQGPKLLIQFQNNGVVDDSQLPKDRFSAERLKGVDSTLKIQPAKLEDSAVYLCASSGYPSGGREETQYFGPGTRLLVL.

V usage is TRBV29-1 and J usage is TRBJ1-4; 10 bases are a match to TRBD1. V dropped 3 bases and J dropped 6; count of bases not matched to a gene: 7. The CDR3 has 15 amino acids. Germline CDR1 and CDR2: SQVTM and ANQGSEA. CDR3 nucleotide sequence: TGCAGCGTTGAGTTACCGGGACAGGGGTATGAAAAACTGTTTTTT. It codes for CSVELPGQGYEKLFF.

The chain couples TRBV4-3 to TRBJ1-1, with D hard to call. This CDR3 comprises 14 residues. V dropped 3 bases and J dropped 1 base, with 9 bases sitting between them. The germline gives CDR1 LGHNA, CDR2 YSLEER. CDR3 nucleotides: TGCGCCAGCAGCCAGACACACCAGAACACTGAAGCTTTCTTT. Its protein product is CASSQTHQNTEAFF.

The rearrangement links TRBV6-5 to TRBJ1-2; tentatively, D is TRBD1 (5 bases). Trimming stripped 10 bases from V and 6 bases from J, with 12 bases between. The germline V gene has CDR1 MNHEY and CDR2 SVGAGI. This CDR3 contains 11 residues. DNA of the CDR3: TGTGCCACCGCAAGAGGGGATGGCTACACCTTC. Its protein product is CATARGDGYTF.

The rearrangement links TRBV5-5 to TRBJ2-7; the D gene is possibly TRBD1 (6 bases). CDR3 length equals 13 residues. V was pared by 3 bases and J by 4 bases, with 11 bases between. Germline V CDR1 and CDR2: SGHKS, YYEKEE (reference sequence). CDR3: CASSSLQGYEQYF. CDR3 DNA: TGTGCCAGCAGCTCGCTCCAGGGGTACGAGCAGTACTTC.

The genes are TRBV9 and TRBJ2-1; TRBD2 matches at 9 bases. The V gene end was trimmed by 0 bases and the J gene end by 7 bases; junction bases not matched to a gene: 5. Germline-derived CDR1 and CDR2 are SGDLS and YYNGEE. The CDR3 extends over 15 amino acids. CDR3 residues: CASSVVVAGVNEQFF. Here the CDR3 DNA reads TGTGCCAGCAGCGTAGTAGTAGCGGGGGTTAATGAGCAGTTCTTC.

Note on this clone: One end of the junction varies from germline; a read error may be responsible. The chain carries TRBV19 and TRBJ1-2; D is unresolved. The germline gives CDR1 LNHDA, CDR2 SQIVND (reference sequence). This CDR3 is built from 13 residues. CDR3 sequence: CASSIELTTEPSF. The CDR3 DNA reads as TGTGCCAGTAGTATAGAGCTCACGACGGAACCCTCCTTC. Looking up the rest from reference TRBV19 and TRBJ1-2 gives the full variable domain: DGGITQSPKYLFRKEGQNVTLSCEQNLNHDAMYWYRQDPGQGLRLIYYSQIVNDFQKGDIAEGYSVSREKKESFPLTVTSAQKNPTAFYLCASSIELTTEPSFGSGTRLTVV.

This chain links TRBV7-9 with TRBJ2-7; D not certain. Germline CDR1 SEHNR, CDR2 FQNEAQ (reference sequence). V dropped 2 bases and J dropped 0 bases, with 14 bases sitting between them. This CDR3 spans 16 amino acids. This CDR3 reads CASSLSARRPSYEQYF. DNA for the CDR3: TGTGCCAGCAGCTTATCGGCCAGACGGCCCTCCTACGAGCAGTACTTC.

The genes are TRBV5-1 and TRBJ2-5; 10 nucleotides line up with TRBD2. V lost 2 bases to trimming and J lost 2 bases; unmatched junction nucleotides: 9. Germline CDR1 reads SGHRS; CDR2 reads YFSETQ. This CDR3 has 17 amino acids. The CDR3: CASSFASGTSDQETQYF. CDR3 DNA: TGCGCCAGCAGCTTCGCCTCCGGGACTAGCGATCAAGAGACCCAGTACTTC.

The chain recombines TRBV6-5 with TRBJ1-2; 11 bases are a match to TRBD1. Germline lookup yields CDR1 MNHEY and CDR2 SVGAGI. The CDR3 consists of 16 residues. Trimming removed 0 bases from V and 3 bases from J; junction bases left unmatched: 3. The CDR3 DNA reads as TGTGCCAGCAGTTACTCGAGGGGACAGGGGGACTATGGCTACACCTTC. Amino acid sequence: CASSYSRGQGDYGYTF.

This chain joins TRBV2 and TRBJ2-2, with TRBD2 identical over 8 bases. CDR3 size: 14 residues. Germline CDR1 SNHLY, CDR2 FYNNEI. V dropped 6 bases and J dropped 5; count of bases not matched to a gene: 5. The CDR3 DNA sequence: TGTGCCAGCAGGGCAACTAGCGGAACCGGGGAGCTGTTTTTT. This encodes CASRATSGTGELFF.

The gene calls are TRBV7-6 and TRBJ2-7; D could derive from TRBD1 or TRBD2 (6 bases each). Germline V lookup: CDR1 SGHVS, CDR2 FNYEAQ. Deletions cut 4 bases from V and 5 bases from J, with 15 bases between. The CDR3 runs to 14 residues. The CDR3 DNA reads TGTGCCAGCAGCTCCTTTGAGGGGGAGGACGAGCAGTACTTC. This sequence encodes CASSSFEGEDEQYF.

The CDR3 loop is CAWTWSGGPTDTQYF. The CDR3 nucleotides read TGTGCCTGGACGTGGTCGGGGGGGCCGACAGATACGCAGTATTTT. The genes are TRBV30 and TRBJ2-3; 8 nucleotides agree with TRBD2. Germline CDR1 GTSNPN, CDR2 SVGIG (reference sequence). V lost 4 bases, J lost 3 bases, and 9 bases stayed unmatched. CDR3 size: 15 residues.

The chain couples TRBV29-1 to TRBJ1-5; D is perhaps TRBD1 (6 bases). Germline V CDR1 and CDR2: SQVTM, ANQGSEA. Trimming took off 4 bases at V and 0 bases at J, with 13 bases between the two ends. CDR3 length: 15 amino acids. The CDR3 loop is CSVGDTPFSNQPQHF. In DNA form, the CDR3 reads TGCAGCGTTGGGGACACCCCCTTTAGCAATCAGCCCCAGCATTTT. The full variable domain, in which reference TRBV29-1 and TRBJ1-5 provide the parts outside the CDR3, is SAVISQKPSRDICQRGTSLTIQCQVDSQVTMMFWYRQQPGQSLTLIATANQGSEATYESGFVIDKFPISRPNLTFSTLTVSNMSPEDSSIYLCSVGDTPFSNQPQHFGDGTRLSIL.

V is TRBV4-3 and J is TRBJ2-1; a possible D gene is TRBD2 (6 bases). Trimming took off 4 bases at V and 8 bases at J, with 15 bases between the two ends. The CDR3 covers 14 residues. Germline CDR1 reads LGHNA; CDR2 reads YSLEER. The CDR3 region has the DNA TGCGCCAGCAGCCCTGGGGGGTCCGGGGATGAGCAGTTCTTC. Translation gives CASSPGGSGDEQFF.

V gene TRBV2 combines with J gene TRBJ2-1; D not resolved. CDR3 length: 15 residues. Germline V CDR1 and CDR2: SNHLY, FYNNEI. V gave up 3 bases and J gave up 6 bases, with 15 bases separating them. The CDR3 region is CASSDSRLPRNEQFF. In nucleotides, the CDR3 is TGTGCCAGCAGTGATTCGCGCCTCCCCCGCAATGAGCAGTTCTTC.

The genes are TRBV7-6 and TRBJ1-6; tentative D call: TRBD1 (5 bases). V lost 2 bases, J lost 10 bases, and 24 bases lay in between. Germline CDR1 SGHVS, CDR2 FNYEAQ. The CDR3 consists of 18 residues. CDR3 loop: CASSLTAQGPGGQSPLHF. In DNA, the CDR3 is TGTGCCAGCAGCTTAACGGCCCAGGGCCCAGGAGGTCAGTCACCCCTCCACTTT.